The 30 T cell receptor beta chains reported below all come from one sample, sequenced in a study of T cells in Graves' hyperthyroidism and ophthalmopathy. Amplification of TCR beta CDR3 regions was performed using RNA transcripts as template. First-round RT-PCR of the TCR CDR3 relied on the HTBI primer set. TCRdb fed the multiplex PCR reads into MiXCR, producing one record per CDR3 protein. The sample records about 620,000 distinct CDR3 sequences, roughly 15% being singletons. Material: blood. The origin of the receptors is a woman aged 30 to 39 with Graves' hyperthyroidism.

The table lists this clonotype with a few counts. This chain links TRBV27 with TRBJ1-2; D is perhaps TRBD1 (6 bases). Germline CDR1 is MNHEY and CDR2 is SMNVEV (reference sequence). The V end was cut by 0 bases, the J end by 8 bases, with 13 bases between. The length of the CDR3 is 14 residues. The CDR3, as DNA: TGTGCCAGCAGTTTATCGAACAGGGTGGTAGGCTACACCTTC. Amino acid sequence: CASSLSNRVVGYTF.

This clonotype has a count of ten or more. The CDR3 DNA follows: TGTGCCAGCGGCTTCGGGGCGAGCGAGCAGTACTTC. It is translated as CASGFGASEQYF. V and J are TRBV12-3 or TRBV12-4 and TRBJ2-7; D possibly matches TRBD1 or TRBD2 (5 bases each). The CDR3 contains 12 residues. V was trimmed by 8 bases and J by 6 bases, leaving 14 bases between them.

This clonotype showed up just a few times. The V call is TRBV30, the J call TRBJ1-3; D possibly corresponds to TRBD1 (6 bases). The CDR3 has 15 amino acids. Germline CDR1 and CDR2: GTSNPN and SVGIG (reference sequence). Trimming removed 6 bases at V and 2 bases at J, with 17 bases between. For the CDR3, the DNA is TGTGCCTGTCGGATTTCAGGGGACACTGGAAACACCATATATTTT. Translation: CACRISGDTGNTIYF.

The chain is built from TRBV11-2 and TRBJ1-1, with a tentative D call TRBD1 (6 bases). In germline, CDR1 is SGHAT, CDR2 FQNNGV. Trimming removed 4 bases from V and 4 bases from J, with 16 bases in between. CDR3 length equals 15 residues. The DNA of the CDR3 is TGTGCCAGCAGCTCAATTCCCACAGGGACCACTGAAGCTTTCTTT. Translating gives CASSSIPTGTTEAFF.

The chain uses TRBV20-1 and TRBJ2-7, with 11 positions matching TRBD1. The V gene end was trimmed by 6 bases and the J gene end by 2 bases; junction bases not matched to a gene: 6. This CDR3 comprises 14 residues. Germline CDR1 is DFQATT and CDR2 is SNEGSKA (reference sequence). The CDR3 DNA sequence: TGCAGTGCCGTGGACAGGGGGCTTACCTACGAGCAGTACTTC. Translated: CSAVDRGLTYEQYF.

This clonotype was detected only a few times. The genes are TRBV30 and TRBJ1-5; 9 nucleotides line up with TRBD1. Germline V gives CDR1 GTSNPN, CDR2 SVGIG (reference sequence). The CDR3 is 14 amino acids. V shed 1 base, J shed 7 bases, and the junction held 5 bases outside the gene matches. This chain's CDR3 is CAWSGDRAGQPQHF. In DNA form, the CDR3 reads TGTGCCTGGAGTGGGGACAGGGCGGGCCAGCCCCAGCATTTT.

The chain employs TRBV6-1 and TRBJ2-7; 13 bases are shared with TRBD2. Germline CDR1 MNHNS, CDR2 SASEGT. The J segment lost 6 bases and the V segment lost 6 bases, leaving 20 bases of the junction unmatched. The CDR3 extends over 19 amino acids. Here the CDR3 DNA reads TGTGCCAGCAGGGCTTGGGGACTAGCGGGATCTGTTGATTTCGGCGAGCAGTACTTC. Translation gives CASRAWGLAGSVDFGEQYF.

This clonotype was detected only a few times. The gene calls are TRBV18 and TRBJ2-1; D gene uncertain. Trimming took off 2 bases at V and 5 bases at J, with 13 bases between the two ends. CDR1 is KGHSH and CDR2 is LQKENI in the germline V gene. The CDR3 has 15 residues. The CDR3 is CASSPIAGTNNEQFF. In DNA, the CDR3 is TGTGCCAGCTCACCAATCGCAGGCACGAACAATGAGCAGTTCTTC.

The table lists this clonotype with a few counts. The rearrangement links TRBV5-6 to TRBJ2-5, with D unresolved. Between the trimmed V and J ends, which lost 6 bases and 1 base, there was a span of 7 bases. The CDR3 contains 12 residues. The germline gives CDR1 SGHDT, CDR2 YYEEEE. CDR3 in amino acids: CASTRLQETQYF. The DNA for the CDR3 is TGTGCCAGCACCCGGCTCCAAGAGACCCAGTACTTC. The variable domain in full, completed from reference TRBV5-6 and TRBJ2-5, reads DAGVTQSPTHLIKTRGQQVTLRCSPKSGHDTVSWYQQALGQGPQFIFQYYEEEERQRGNFPDRFSGHQFPNYSSELNVNALLLGDSALYLCASTRLQETQYFGPGTRLLVL.

The table lists this clonotype with many counts. V is TRBV28 and J is TRBJ1-1, with D possibly matching TRBD1 (5 bases). V was shortened by 10 bases and J by 0 bases, with 18 bases between the two germline ends. The CDR3 has 15 amino acids. Per the germline V gene, CDR1 is MDHEN and CDR2 is SYDVKM. The CDR3 DNA sequence: TGTGCCACCAGGTACCGGGGGACCTTGAACACTGAAGCTTTCTTT. The encoded protein is CATRYRGTLNTEAFF.

This clonotype was seen at least ten times. J is TRBJ2-1 and V is TRBV20-1; TRBD2 aligns across 14 bases. Looked up from germline, CDR1 is DFQATT and CDR2 is SNEGSKA (reference sequence). Trimming removed 0 bases from V and 8 bases from J; junction bases left unmatched: 12. The length of the CDR3 is 18 residues. In DNA, the CDR3 is TGCAGTGCTAGAGATCGAGGGGGACTAGCGGGAGTCGTACATGAGCAGTTCTTC. This codes for CSARDRGGLAGVVHEQFF.

V and J are TRBV3-1 and TRBJ2-2, with 12 bases identical to TRBD2. Germline V CDR1 and CDR2: LGHDT, YNNKEL (reference sequence). Losses at the gene ends were 0 bases for V and 6 bases for J; bases not matched to a gene: 2. The CDR3 consists of 16 residues. The CDR3 sequence: CASSQDRLAGAGELFF. The CDR3 DNA follows: TGTGCCAGCAGCCAAGATCGACTAGCGGGAGCCGGGGAGCTGTTTTTT.

This clonotype was observed a handful of times. The chain has TRBV7-9 and TRBJ1-1, with 10 nucleotides matching TRBD1. Trimming at V came to 5 bases and at J to 4 bases, leaving 7 bases not matched to a gene. The CDR3 sequence is 15 residues long. Per germline, CDR1 SEHNR and CDR2 FQNEAQ (reference sequence). The CDR3 loop reads CASSGRDRGGTEAFF. The CDR3 DNA sequence: TGTGCCAGCAGCGGTAGGGACAGGGGAGGCACTGAAGCTTTCTTT.

This clonotype was recorded many times. V is TRBV6-1 and J is TRBJ2-1; D gene ambiguous. Trimming pared 5 bases from V and 0 bases from J, leaving 20 bases between. The germline V gene encodes CDR1 MNHNS and CDR2 SASEGT. The CDR3 loop spans 18 amino acids. CDR3 sequence reads: CASSYVLLARSSYNEQFF. The CDR3 DNA follows: TGTGCCAGCAGTTATGTTCTCTTGGCAAGGAGCTCCTACAATGAGCAGTTCTTC.

This clonotype showed up many times. V and J are TRBV3-1 and TRBJ1-5; D ambiguous. The CDR3 has 16 residues. V was clipped by 3 bases and J by 6 bases, with 18 bases between them. Germline assignment: CDR1 LGHDT and CDR2 YNNKEL (reference sequence). The CDR3 region is CASSHRRSAPPQPQHF. CDR3 bases: TGTGCCAGCAGCCACCGACGGAGTGCCCCCCCTCAGCCCCAGCATTTT.

This clonotype was seen more than once but under ten times. At one boundary the junction diverges from the germline segment, which might be a read error. The chain joins TRBV7-8 to TRBJ1-3, with D possibly TRBD1 on 5 matching bases. The CDR3 runs 18 residues. Germline CDR1 reads SGHVS; CDR2 reads FQNEAQ. The CDR3 DNA sequence: TGCGCCAGCAGCCAAGGCAGGGCCCGTTCGCTCTCTGGAAACACCATATATTTT. Translating gives CASSQGRARSLSGNTIYF.

This clonotype was seen only a few times. The chain recombines TRBV24-1 with TRBJ2-3; D is unresolved. V lost 4 bases, J lost 8 bases, and 12 bases lay in between. The V gene's germline CDR1 is KGHDR and CDR2 SFDVKD. The CDR3 covers 13 residues. CDR3 sequence (DNA): TGTGCCACCAGTGACCCCCCTAGTAGTACGCAGTATTTT. This codes for CATSDPPSSTQYF.

The CDR3 DNA reads TGCGCCAGCAGCTTGATCCCTGGGGGAGAGACCCAGTACTTC. Encoded protein: CASSLIPGGETQYF. J is TRBJ2-5 and V is TRBV5-1, with D perhaps TRBD1 or TRBD2 (5 bases each). Looked up from germline, CDR1 is SGHRS and CDR2 is YFSETQ. CDR3 length equals 14 residues. The V end lost 1 base, the J end lost 4 bases, and 11 bases lay between the germline ends.

This clonotype has a count of ten or more. The gene calls are TRBV6-5 and TRBJ2-1, with a weak D call TRBD2 (5 bases). Germline V gives CDR1 MNHEY, CDR2 SVGAGI. CDR3 length: 13 amino acids. V gave up 2 bases and J gave up 6 bases, with 8 bases separating them. The CDR3 DNA is TGTGCCAGCAGTTACCCTGGGAGCAATGAGCAGTTCTTC. Translation gives CASSYPGSNEQFF.

This clonotype was counted between two and nine times. The junction shows a germline mismatch at one end, possibly a read error. This chain links TRBV10-3 with TRBJ2-2; 8 bases line up with TRBD1. CDR3 length equals 13 residues. Per the germline V gene, CDR1 is ENHRY and CDR2 is SYGVKD. Here the CDR3 reads CALRTGRGGELFF. In DNA, the CDR3 is TGTGCCCTCAGGACAGGGCGTGGAGGGGAGCTGTTTTTT.

The J gene is TRBJ2-1, the V gene TRBV29-1; 8 positions agree with TRBD2. Germline V CDR1 and CDR2: SQVTM, ANQGSEA. The CDR3 is made up of 14 amino acids. V lost 6 bases, J lost 5 bases, and 9 bases stayed unmatched. The DNA for the CDR3 is TGCAGCGTGACCGGGACTAGGAACAACAATGAGCAGTTCTTC. It yields the protein CSVTGTRNNNEQFF.

The rearrangement links TRBV6-5 to TRBJ2-4; D is possibly TRBD2 (6 bases). This CDR3 comprises 15 residues. Trimming removed 5 bases at V and 1 base at J, with 12 bases between. The germline CDR1 and CDR2 sequences are MNHEY and SVGAGI. For the CDR3, the DNA is TGTGCCAGCAGTACCTCGCGGGGTGCCAAAAACATTCAGTACTTC. It is translated as CASSTSRGAKNIQYF.

This clonotype was found a few times. J is TRBJ2-5 and V is TRBV7-9; TRBD2 agrees at 11 bases. Losses at the gene ends were 4 bases for V and 4 bases for J; bases not matched to a gene: 8. Germline V CDR1 and CDR2: SEHNR, FQNEAQ (reference sequence). The CDR3 is made up of 16 amino acids. Here the CDR3 DNA reads TGTGCCAGCAGCTACAAGACTAGCGGGACACGAGAGACCCAGTACTTC. It yields the protein CASSYKTSGTRETQYF.

This clonotype has just a few counts. DNA for the CDR3: TGCAGTGCTAGAACCAGTGGCGGGCGGGGCTACACCTTC. Translating gives CSARTSGGRGYTF. This chain joins TRBV20-1 and TRBJ1-2; D remains ambiguous. The V gene lost 2 bases and the J gene lost 8 bases, with 15 bases spanning the gap. CDR3 length equals 13 residues. Germline CDR1 reads DFQATT; CDR2 reads SNEGSKA (reference sequence).

There are many counts of this clonotype. This sequence joins TRBV12-3 or TRBV12-4 and TRBJ1-5, with D possibly TRBD1 on 5 matching bases. The CDR3 totals 15 residues. Trimming took 7 bases from V and 0 from J, leaving 13 bases between them. The CDR3 DNA is TGTGCCAGCACCTTGGGAGGGGCTAGCAATCAGCCCCAGCATTTT. As protein: CASTLGGASNQPQHF.

This clonotype appeared many times. The rearrangement joins TRBV28 to TRBJ2-5; 10 bases agree with TRBD1. The CDR3 sequence is 17 residues long. Trimming removed 2 bases from V and 2 bases from J; junction bases left unmatched: 8. Germline-derived CDR1 and CDR2 are MDHEN and SYDVKM. CDR3 coding DNA: TGTGCCAGCAGTTTAATCGGGACAGGGGTAGGACAAGAGACCCAGTACTTC. Translated: CASSLIGTGVGQETQYF. The full variable domain, in which reference TRBV28 and TRBJ2-5 provide the parts outside the CDR3, is DVKVTQSSRYLVKRTGEKVFLECVQDMDHENMFWYRQDPGLGLRLIYFSYDVKMKEKGDIPEGYSVSREKKERFSLILESASTNQTSMYLCASSLIGTGVGQETQYFGPGTRLLVL.

CDR3 in amino acids: CATSRVIASGGNNEQFF. The CDR3 DNA reads TGTGCCACCAGCAGAGTGATCGCTAGCGGGGGTAACAATGAGCAGTTCTTC. The chain employs TRBV15 and TRBJ2-1, with 10 nucleotides matching TRBD2. Germline CDR1 is LNHNV and CDR2 is YYDKDF (reference sequence). The CDR3 contains 17 residues. Trimming removed 1 base from V and 5 bases from J; junction bases left unmatched: 8.

The V gene is TRBV12-3 or TRBV12-4, the J gene TRBJ2-7, with 10 nucleotides matching TRBD2. The CDR3 consists of 16 residues. With V trimmed by 1 base and J by 1 base, 4 bases remained unmatched. The CDR3, as DNA: TGTGCCAGCAGTTTAGGACTAGCGGGCCCATCCTACGAGCAGTACTTC. It is translated as CASSLGLAGPSYEQYF.

The J gene is TRBJ1-4, the V gene TRBV9, with D tentatively TRBD1 (5 bases). Germline V gene data show CDR1 as SGDLS and CDR2 as YYNGEE. The CDR3 is made up of 15 amino acids. V was cut by 0 bases and J by 3 bases, with 9 bases left in between. For the CDR3, the DNA is TGTGCCAGCAGCGTAGCCGGGGCCTCTAATGAAAAACTGTTTTTT. This translates into CASSVAGASNEKLFF.

The rearrangement joins TRBV20-1 to TRBJ2-7, with no clear D. With 3 bases removed from V and 0 bases from J, the gap between germline ends came to 12 bases. CDR3 length equals 14 residues. Germline assignment: CDR1 DFQATT and CDR2 SNEGSKA (reference sequence). The CDR3 reads CSASRLVSSYEQYF. CDR3 coding DNA: TGCAGTGCTAGCCGTCTGGTGTCCTCCTACGAGCAGTACTTC.